The rows below give T cell receptor beta chains drawn from one sample of a study of CD8+ T cells in alopecia areata. Libraries were prepared by immunoSEQ multiplex PCR; TCRdb keeps only in-frame clonotypes and omits some of them. The sample carries 150,000 to 180,000 clones, 50% to 65% recorded once. Source: CD8+ T cells sorted from blood, taken at week 0. The origin of the receptors is a human donor with alopecia areata. Each CDR3 is given with its conserved first and last residue. Fields, in order: D gene, J gene, V gene, clone size, CDR3 DNA, CDR3 protein. The D gene is left open where the match is weak. Where a row states a size, it is once, few, many or the class of an expanded clone; other rows omit it.

D: NA; J: TRBJ2-6; V: TRBV10-2; size: few; DNA: TGCGCCAGCACTCCGGGATCGTCTATCTCTGGGGCCAACGTCCTGACTTTC; CDR3: CASTPGSSISGANVLTF
D: TRBD1; J: TRBJ2-1; V: TRBV9; size: NA; DNA: TGTGCCAGCAGAGGGGGCCATGAGCAGTTCTTC; CDR3: CASRGGHEQFF
D: TRBD2; J: TRBJ2-1; V: TRBV9; size: NA; DNA: TGTGCCACCAGCGCCGGGACTAGCGGGGTTGAGCAGTTCTTC; CDR3: CATSAGTSGVEQFF
D: NA; J: TRBJ2-3; V: TRBV5-5; size: NA; DNA: TGTGCCAGCAGCTTGGTTCATGAGGCTAGCACAGATACGCAGTATTTT; CDR3: CASSLVHEASTDTQYF
D: TRBD1; J: TRBJ2-2; V: TRBV9; size: NA; DNA: TGTGCCAGCAGCGTAGGCGCTTCGGGACAGGGAAACACCGGGGAGCTGTTTTTT; CDR3: CASSVGASGQGNTGELFF
D: NA; J: TRBJ1-1; V: TRBV7-9; size: NA; DNA: TGTGCCAGCATTTCAAATCCCCACATGGGTCTCGGGGACACTGAAGCTTTCTTT; CDR3: CASISNPHMGLGDTEAFF
D: TRBD2; J: TRBJ2-3; V: TRBV7-9; size: NA; DNA: TGTGCCAGCAGCTTGGTCCCTAGCGGGGGAACAGATACGCAGTATTTT; CDR3: CASSLVPSGGTDTQYF
D: NA; J: TRBJ2-3; V: TRBV7-3; size: NA; DNA: TGTGCCAGCAACGGTGGGGCGGGAGATACGCAGTATTTT; CDR3: CASNGGAGDTQYF
D: NA; J: TRBJ2-2; V: TRBV29-1; size: few; DNA: TGCAGCGTTGAAGGATTGACCAGTCCCGGGGAGCTGTTTTTT; CDR3: CSVEGLTSPGELFF
D: NA; J: TRBJ2-4; V: TRBV18; size: few; DNA: TGTGCCAGCTCACCGGACAGCGACTTAAAAAACATTCAGTACTTC; CDR3: CASSPDSDLKNIQYF
D: NA; J: TRBJ1-2; V: TRBV9; size: few; DNA: TGTGCCAGCAGCGTCGCCTCGGGGGCAGAGACTAACTATGGCTACACCTTC; CDR3: CASSVASGAETNYGYTF
D: NA; J: TRBJ1-4; V: TRBV9; size: NA; DNA: TGTGCCAGCAGCGTCGGGGCATTGGGTGCAAAACTGTTTTTT; CDR3: CASSVGALGAKLFF
D: TRBD2; J: TRBJ2-3; V: TRBV30; size: NA; DNA: TGTGCCTGGAGTGTACTAGCGGTTAGCACAGATACGCAGTATTTT; CDR3: CAWSVLAVSTDTQYF
D: NA; J: TRBJ1-4; V: TRBV25-1; size: NA; DNA: TGTGCCAGCTCCTCAGGGGAGGACTTGCTGTTTTTT; CDR3: CASSSGEDLLFF
D: NA; J: TRBJ2-2; V: TRBV5-6; size: NA; DNA: TGTGCCAGCAGCTTACCGGACAGTACTACCGGGGAGCTGTTTTTT; CDR3: CASSLPDSTTGELFF
D: TRBD2; J: TRBJ2-3; V: TRBV30; size: few; DNA: TGTGCGACTGAAGGGCAGCGGGGGGCAGATACGCAGTATTTT; CDR3: CATEGQRGADTQYF
D: TRBD1; J: TRBJ1-1; V: TRBV29-1; size: once; DNA: TGCAGCGTTGGCGGACAGGGGGCCACTGAAGCTTTCTTT; CDR3: CSVGGQGATEAFF